This T cell receptor beta chain stems from a study of CXCR3-negative and CXCR3-positive naive CD8 T cells. Study results and limitations: TRBV-TRBJ usage matched between naive CXCR3-negative and CXCR3-positive cells but not between memory cells. Diversity in memory CD8+ cells fell much lower than the comparably high levels seen in both naive subsets. Freshly isolated PBMCs were used in most assays, given partial CXCR3 loss after freezing.

Sorts performed in triplicate captured hundreds of thousands of cells each from every CD8+ T cell subset. A note on this clonotype: What it recognizes is unknown.

CDR3 length equals 14 residues. The germline CDR1 and CDR2 sequences are LNHNV and YYDKDF (reference sequence). UMI-labeled 5' RACE yielded the TRB cDNA libraries. TCRdb re-analyzed the 5' RACE reads; it lists each CDR3 protein once, without DNA. The sample includes more than 35,000 distinct CDR3 sequences. The sequence came from a human donor in good health. Some clones in this sample may be carry-over from other donors' samples. This chain connects TRBV15 to TRBJ2-2. Source material: memory CD8+ T cells from blood. The CDR3 loop is CATSSNGNTGELFF. Full variable domain (missing parts from reference TRBV15 and TRBJ2-2): DAMVIQNPRYQVTQFGKPVTLSCSQTLNHNVMYWYQQKSSQAPKLLFHYYDKDFNNEADTPDNFQSRRPNTSFCFLDIRSPGLGDTAMYLCATSSNGNTGELFFGEGSRLTVL.